The 24 T cell receptor beta chains below were found in one sample sequenced in a study of CXCR3-negative and CXCR3-positive naive CD8 T cells. Broader study findings: Naive cells positive for CXCR3 carried more hydrophobic TRB CDR3s than CXCR3-negative ones.

Carrying UMI labels, the TRB cDNA libraries were prepared through 5' RACE. TCRdb processed the 5' RACE reads again and assigns one entry to each CDR3 protein, with no DNA. The sample includes roughly 130,000 distinct CDR3 sequences. Their antigen targets remain unknown. The specimen was naive CXCR3+ CD8+ T cells from blood. Subset denoted: CD45RO-CCR7+CD27+CD95- naive CD8+ T cells expressing CXCR3 (TNR3+). The receptors stem from a human donor in good health. Some clones in this sample may be carry-over from other donors' samples.

The chain carries TRBV5-5 and TRBJ2-4; TCRdb gives TRBD2 as the D gene, but with no DNA this cannot be confirmed. Germline CDR1 is SGHKS and CDR2 is YYEKEE (reference sequence). This CDR3 contains 16 residues. The CDR3 here is CASSLAGDPGRNIQYF.

The rearrangement joins TRBV10-3 to TRBJ2-5. Per germline, CDR1 ENHRY and CDR2 SYGVKD. CDR3 length: 17 amino acids. CDR3 sequence reads: CAISHADRNLLQETQYF.

The chain has TRBV5-1 and TRBJ1-1; TCRdb lists TRBD1, though no DNA is available to test this call. The germline V gene encodes CDR1 SGHRS and CDR2 YFSETQ. This CDR3 has 12 residues. This CDR3 is CASSIDRGEAFF.

The V and J genes are TRBV11-2 and TRBJ2-1. Germline-derived CDR1 and CDR2 are SGHAT and FQNNGV. The CDR3 totals 16 residues. The CDR3 reads CASSLVAESSYNEQFF.

The rearrangement uses TRBV11-3 and TRBJ2-1; the TCRdb call, TRBD1, lacks DNA for checking. Germline CDR1 reads SGHNT; CDR2 reads YENEEA. The CDR3 spans 14 residues. CDR3 region: CASSSRGVSNEQFF.

The V call is TRBV30, the J call TRBJ1-1; the TCRdb call, TRBD1, lacks DNA for checking. The CDR3 contains 13 residues. CDR1 and CDR2 (germline): GTSNPN, SVGIG (reference sequence). The CDR3 spells CAWSPTGVSEAFF.

The rearrangement uses TRBV29-1 and TRBJ2-1; TCRdb designates TRBD2, a call that cannot be tested without DNA. The CDR3 is made up of 14 amino acids. CDR1 and CDR2 from the germline V gene are SQVTM and ANQGSEA. CDR3 loop: CSVSTLGTHNEQFF.

This chain joins TRBV12-3 or TRBV12-4 and TRBJ2-1; TCRdb reports TRBD1, a call that lacks DNA to check it against. The CDR3 has 13 residues. The CDR3 sequence is CASTDGGLNEQFF.

V gene TRBV7-9 combines with J gene TRBJ1-1; the TRBD1 assignment by TCRdb is unverifiable without DNA. Germline CDR1 reads SEHNR; CDR2 reads FQNEAQ (reference sequence). The CDR3 loop spans 18 amino acids. The CDR3 is CASSLVGRDSFMNTEAFF.

The chain combines TRBV7-9 with TRBJ2-7; TCRdb names TRBD1, which stays unverified in the absence of DNA. The germline V gene encodes CDR1 SEHNR and CDR2 FQNEAQ (reference sequence). This CDR3 is built from 15 residues. The CDR3 protein is CASSSLDRLFSEQYF.

The V gene is TRBV27, the J gene TRBJ2-7; TCRdb gives TRBD2 as the D gene, but with no DNA this cannot be confirmed. This CDR3 has 17 residues. Looked up from germline, CDR1 is MNHEY and CDR2 is SMNVEV (reference sequence). The CDR3: CASSRLIAGAPSYEQYF.

The chain joins TRBV9 to TRBJ2-7; TCRdb's assignment of TRBD1 cannot be checked, as there is no DNA. The CDR3 totals 15 residues. The germline CDR1 and CDR2 sequences are SGDLS and YYNGEE. CDR3 loop: CASSVTGTGGYEQYF.

V usage is TRBV3-1 and J usage is TRBJ1-6. This CDR3 is 14 amino acids long. Germline values: CDR1 LGHDT, CDR2 YNNKEL (reference sequence). Here the CDR3 reads CASSQDRGTSPLHF. Variable domain in full (rest from reference TRBV3-1 and TRBJ1-6): DTAVSQTPKYLVTQMGNDKSIKCEQNLGHDTMYWYKQDSKKFLKIMFSYNNKELIINETVPNRFSPKSPDKAHLNLHINSLELGDSAVYFCASSQDRGTSPLHFGNGTRLTVT.

CDR3 sequence: CASRNSGDDTQYF. The chain uses TRBV7-3 and TRBJ2-3; TCRdb gives TRBD2 as the D gene, but with no DNA this cannot be confirmed. The CDR3 contains 13 residues. The germline V gene encodes CDR1 SGHTA and CDR2 FQGTGA.

This chain uses TRBV7-9 with TRBJ2-1; TCRdb reports TRBD2, a call that lacks DNA to check it against. The CDR3 is made up of 14 amino acids. Germline CDR1 SEHNR, CDR2 FQNEAQ (reference sequence). This chain's CDR3 is CASSLGGGKGEQFF.

The V and J genes are TRBV29-1 and TRBJ2-5; TCRdb outputs TRBD1, but without DNA this stays unchecked. The CDR3 has 13 amino acids. Per germline, CDR1 SQVTM and CDR2 ANQGSEA. CDR3 amino acids: CSAPDREQETQYF.

This chain links TRBV2 with TRBJ2-4; as DNA is missing, the TRBD1 call by TCRdb cannot be tested. The length of the CDR3 is 14 residues. Germline V gives CDR1 SNHLY, CDR2 FYNNEI. This chain's CDR3 is CASSEAGAENIQYF.

This chain links TRBV6-5 with TRBJ2-2. The germline CDR1 and CDR2 sequences are MNHEY and SVGAGI. The CDR3 is made up of 14 amino acids. CDR3 sequence: CASSWSKATGELFF.

The V gene is TRBV2, the J gene TRBJ2-7; TCRdb's D call of TRBD1 is untestable without DNA. The CDR3 spans 13 residues. CDR1 and CDR2 (germline): SNHLY, FYNNEI. The CDR3: CASIMAGGAEQYF.

This sequence joins TRBV7-9 and TRBJ2-3. The CDR3 has 13 amino acids. The germline gives CDR1 SEHNR, CDR2 FQNEAQ (reference sequence). The CDR3: CASLSGSRDTQYF.

The chain combines TRBV7-9 with TRBJ2-7. Germline lookup yields CDR1 SEHNR and CDR2 FQNEAQ (reference sequence). The CDR3 runs to 13 residues. This chain's CDR3 is CASSYSGDYEQYF.

This chain uses TRBV2 with TRBJ1-1; there is no DNA to check the TCRdb D call of TRBD1. The CDR3 runs to 14 residues. Germline CDR1 is SNHLY and CDR2 is FYNNEI. The CDR3 region is CASSEVTGGTEAFF.

The genes are TRBV13 and TRBJ2-7; lacking DNA, the TRBD1 call made by TCRdb goes unchecked. The CDR3 loop spans 13 amino acids. Germline CDR1 is PRHDT and CDR2 is FYEKMQ (reference sequence). The CDR3 is CASSVGQANEQYF.

This sequence joins TRBV7-9 and TRBJ2-2. The V gene's germline CDR1 is SEHNR and CDR2 FQNEAQ (reference sequence). The CDR3 consists of 13 residues. This chain's CDR3 is CASSFGTPGELFF. Combining the CDR3 with reference TRBV7-9 and TRBJ2-2 gives the whole variable domain DTGVSQNPRHKITKRGQNVTFRCDPISEHNRLYWYRQTLGQGPEFLTYFQNEAQLEKSRLLSDRFSAERPKGSFSTLEIQRTEQGDSAMYLCASSFGTPGELFFGEGSRLTVL.